The entry below describes one T cell receptor (beta chain). The data were produced by immunoSEQ multiplex PCR, yet TCRdb's version contains in-frame clones alone and is incomplete. The profile shows about 160,000 clones, about 90% of them singletons. This CDR3 comprises 14 residues. The germline gives CDR1 DFQATT, CDR2 SNEGSKA (reference sequence). V was trimmed by 3 bases and J by 3 bases, leaving 15 bases between them. This entry belongs to a study of control samples from healthy donors and cancer patients. Sequencing used blood. The receptor's source is a young man in good health. This chain links TRBV20-1 with TRBJ2-7, with D perhaps TRBD2 (6 bases). The CDR3, as DNA: TGCAGTGCTAGTTATGAGGGAGGTAGCTACGAGCAGTACTTC. Its translation is CSASYEGGSYEQYF.